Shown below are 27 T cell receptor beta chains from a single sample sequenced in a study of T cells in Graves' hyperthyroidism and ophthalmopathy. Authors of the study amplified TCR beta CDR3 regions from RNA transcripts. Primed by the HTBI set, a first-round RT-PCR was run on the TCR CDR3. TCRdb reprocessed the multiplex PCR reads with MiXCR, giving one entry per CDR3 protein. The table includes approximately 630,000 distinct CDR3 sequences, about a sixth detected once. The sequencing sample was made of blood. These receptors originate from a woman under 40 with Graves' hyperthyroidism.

CDR3 in DNA: TGCGCCAGCAGTAGACTCGGGTTAACAGATACGCAGTATTTT. The encoded protein is CASSRLGLTDTQYF. The V gene is TRBV5-1, the J gene TRBJ2-3; D is unclear. Per the germline V gene, CDR1 is SGHRS and CDR2 is YFSETQ. The CDR3 totals 14 residues. Trimming cost V 5 bases and J 3 bases, with 13 bases left between them. Combining the CDR3 with reference TRBV5-1 and TRBJ2-3 gives the whole variable domain KAGVTQTPRYLIKTRGQQVTLSCSPISGHRSVSWYQQTPGQGLQFLFEYFSETQRNKGNFPGRFSGRQFSNSRSEMNVSTLELGDSALYLCASSRLGLTDTQYFGPGTRLTVL.

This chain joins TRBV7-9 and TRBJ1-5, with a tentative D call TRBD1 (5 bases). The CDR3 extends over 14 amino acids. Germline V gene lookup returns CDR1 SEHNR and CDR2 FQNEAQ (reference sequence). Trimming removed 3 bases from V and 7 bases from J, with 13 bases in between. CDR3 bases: TGTGCCAGCAGCTTGGACCTCCAGGGCCAGCCCCAGCATTTT. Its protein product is CASSLDLQGQPQHF.

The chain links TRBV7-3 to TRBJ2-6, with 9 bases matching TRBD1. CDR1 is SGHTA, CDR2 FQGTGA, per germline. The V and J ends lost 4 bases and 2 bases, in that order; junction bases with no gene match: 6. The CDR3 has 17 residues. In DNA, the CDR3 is TGTGCCAGCAGCTCAACGGGACAGGGAGCTGGGGCCAACGTCCTGACTTTC. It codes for CASSSTGQGAGANVLTF.

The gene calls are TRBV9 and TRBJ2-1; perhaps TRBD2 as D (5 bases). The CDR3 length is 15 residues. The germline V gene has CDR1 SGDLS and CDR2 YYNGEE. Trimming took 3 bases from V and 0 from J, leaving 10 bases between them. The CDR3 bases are TGTGCCAGCAGCGAGCGGAGCAGCTCCTACAATGAGCAGTTCTTC. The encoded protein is CASSERSSSYNEQFF.

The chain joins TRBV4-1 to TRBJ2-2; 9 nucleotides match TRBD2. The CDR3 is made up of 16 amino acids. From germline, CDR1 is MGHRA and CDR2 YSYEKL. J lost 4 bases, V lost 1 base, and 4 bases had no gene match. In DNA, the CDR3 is TGCGCCAGCAGCCAAGTAAGCGGGAGGCCCACCGGGGAGCTGTTTTTT. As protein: CASSQVSGRPTGELFF.

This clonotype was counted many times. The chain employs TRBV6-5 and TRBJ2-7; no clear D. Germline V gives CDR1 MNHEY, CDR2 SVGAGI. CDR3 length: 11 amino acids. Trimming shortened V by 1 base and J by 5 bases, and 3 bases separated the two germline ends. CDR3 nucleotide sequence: TGTGCCAGCAGTTACTGGGACGAGCAGTACTTC. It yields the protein CASSYWDEQYF.

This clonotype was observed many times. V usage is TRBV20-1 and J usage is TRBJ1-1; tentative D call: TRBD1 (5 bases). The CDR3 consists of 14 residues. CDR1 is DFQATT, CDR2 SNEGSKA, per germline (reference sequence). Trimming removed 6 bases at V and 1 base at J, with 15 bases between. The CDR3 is CSAGKTATNTEAFF. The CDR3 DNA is TGCAGTGCCGGGAAGACAGCGACGAACACTGAAGCTTTCTTT.

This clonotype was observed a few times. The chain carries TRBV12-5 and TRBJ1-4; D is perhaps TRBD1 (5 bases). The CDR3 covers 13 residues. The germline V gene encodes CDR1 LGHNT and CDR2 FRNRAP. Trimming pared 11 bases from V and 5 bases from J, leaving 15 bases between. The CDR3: CASALGVNEKLFF. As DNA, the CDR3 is TGTGCTTCTGCTCTAGGGGTCAATGAAAAACTGTTTTTT. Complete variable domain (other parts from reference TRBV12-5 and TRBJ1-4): DARVTQTPRHKVTEMGQEVTMRCQPILGHNTVFWYRQTMMQGLELLAYFRNRAPLDDSGMPKDRFSAEMPDATLATLKIQPSEPRDSAVYFCASALGVNEKLFFGSGTQLSVL.

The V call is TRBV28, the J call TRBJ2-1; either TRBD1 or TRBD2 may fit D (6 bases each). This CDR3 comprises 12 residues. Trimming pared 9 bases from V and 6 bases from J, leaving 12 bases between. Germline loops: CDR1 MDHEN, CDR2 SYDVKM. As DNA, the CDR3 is TGTGCCAGTAGGGGGGATGTCAATGAGCAGTTCTTC. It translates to CASRGDVNEQFF.

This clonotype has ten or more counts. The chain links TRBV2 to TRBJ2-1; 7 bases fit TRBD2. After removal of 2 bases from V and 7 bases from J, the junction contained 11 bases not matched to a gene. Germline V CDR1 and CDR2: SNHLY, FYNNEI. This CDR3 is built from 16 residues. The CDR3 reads CASSELAATGGNEQFF. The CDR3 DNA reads TGTGCCAGCAGTGAACTAGCGGCCACTGGAGGGAATGAGCAGTTCTTC.

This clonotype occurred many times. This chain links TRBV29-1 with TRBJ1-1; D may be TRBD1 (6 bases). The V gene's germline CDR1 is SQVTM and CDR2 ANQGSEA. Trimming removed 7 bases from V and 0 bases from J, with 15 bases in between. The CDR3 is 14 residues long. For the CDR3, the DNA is TGCAGCGCCCGGGACACCATCATGAACACTGAAGCTTTCTTT. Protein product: CSARDTIMNTEAFF.

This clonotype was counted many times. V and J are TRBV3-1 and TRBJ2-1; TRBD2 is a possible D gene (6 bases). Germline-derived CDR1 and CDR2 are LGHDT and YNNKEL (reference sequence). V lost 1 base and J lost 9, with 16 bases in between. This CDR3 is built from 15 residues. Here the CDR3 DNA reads TGTGCCAGCAGCCAAGTTGTAACGGGGGATGGTGAGCAGTTCTTC. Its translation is CASSQVVTGDGEQFF.

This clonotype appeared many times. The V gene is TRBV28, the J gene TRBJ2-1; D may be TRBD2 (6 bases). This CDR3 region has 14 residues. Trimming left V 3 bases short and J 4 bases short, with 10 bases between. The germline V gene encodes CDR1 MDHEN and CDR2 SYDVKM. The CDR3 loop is CASSFLARYNEQFF. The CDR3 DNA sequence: TGTGCCAGCAGTTTTCTAGCGAGGTACAATGAGCAGTTCTTC.

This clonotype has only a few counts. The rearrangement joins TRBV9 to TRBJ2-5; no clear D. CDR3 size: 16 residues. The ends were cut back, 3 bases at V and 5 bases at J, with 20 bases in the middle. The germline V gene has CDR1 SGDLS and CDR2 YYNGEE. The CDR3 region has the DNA TGTGCCAGCAGCGCACCCCCGCCCGAAATGTGGGAGACCCAGTACTTC. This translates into CASSAPPPEMWETQYF.

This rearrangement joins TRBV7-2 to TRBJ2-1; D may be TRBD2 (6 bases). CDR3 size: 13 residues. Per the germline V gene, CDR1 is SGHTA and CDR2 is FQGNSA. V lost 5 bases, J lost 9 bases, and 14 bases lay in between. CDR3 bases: TGTGCCAGCAGCATCGGGACTCTCAGTGAGCAGTTCTTC. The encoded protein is CASSIGTLSEQFF. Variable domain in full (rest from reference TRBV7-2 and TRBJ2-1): GAGVSQSPSNKVTEKGKDVELRCDPISGHTALYWYRQSLGQGLEFLIYFQGNSAPDKSGLPSDRFSAERTGGSVSTLTIQRTQQEDSAVYLCASSIGTLSEQFFGPGTRLTVL.

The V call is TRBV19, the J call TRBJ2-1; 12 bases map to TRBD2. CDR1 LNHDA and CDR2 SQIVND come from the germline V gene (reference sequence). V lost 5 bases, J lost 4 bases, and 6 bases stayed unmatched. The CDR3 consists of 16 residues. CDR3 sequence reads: CASSVRGLAGYNEQFF. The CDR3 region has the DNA TGTGCCAGTAGTGTCCGAGGACTAGCGGGGTACAATGAGCAGTTCTTC.

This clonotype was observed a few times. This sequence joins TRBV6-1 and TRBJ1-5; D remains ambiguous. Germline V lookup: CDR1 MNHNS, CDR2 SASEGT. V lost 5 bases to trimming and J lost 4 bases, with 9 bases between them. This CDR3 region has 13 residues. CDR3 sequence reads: CASSYTMNQPQHF. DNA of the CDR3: TGTGCCAGCAGTTATACGATGAATCAGCCCCAGCATTTT.

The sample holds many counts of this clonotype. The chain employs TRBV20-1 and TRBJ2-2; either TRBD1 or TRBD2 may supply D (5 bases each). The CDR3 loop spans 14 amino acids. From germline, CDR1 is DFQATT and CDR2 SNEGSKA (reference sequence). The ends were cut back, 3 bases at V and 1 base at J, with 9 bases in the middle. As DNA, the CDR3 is TGCAGTGCTAGGCCGGGGCAGAACACCGGGGAGCTGTTTTTT. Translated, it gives CSARPGQNTGELFF.

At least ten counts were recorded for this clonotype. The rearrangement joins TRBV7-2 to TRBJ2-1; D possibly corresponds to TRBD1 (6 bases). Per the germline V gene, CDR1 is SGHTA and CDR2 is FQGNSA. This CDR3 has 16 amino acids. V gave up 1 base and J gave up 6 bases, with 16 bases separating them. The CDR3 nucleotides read TGTGCCAGCAGCTTAGTCCCCACAGGGAGTAGCAATGAGCAGTTCTTC. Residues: CASSLVPTGSSNEQFF.

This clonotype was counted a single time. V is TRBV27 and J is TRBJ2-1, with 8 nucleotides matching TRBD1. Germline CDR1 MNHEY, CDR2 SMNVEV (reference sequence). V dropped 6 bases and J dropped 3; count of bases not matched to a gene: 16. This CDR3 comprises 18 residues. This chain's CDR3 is CASRVRPRGTGDYNEQFF. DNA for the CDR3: TGTGCCAGCAGAGTAAGGCCTAGGGGGACAGGAGACTACAATGAGCAGTTCTTC.

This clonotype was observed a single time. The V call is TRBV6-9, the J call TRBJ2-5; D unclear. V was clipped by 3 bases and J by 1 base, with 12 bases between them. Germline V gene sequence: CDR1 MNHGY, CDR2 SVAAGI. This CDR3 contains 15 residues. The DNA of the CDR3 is TGTGCCAGCAGTTACAGTGGCAACCGCCAAGAGACCCAGTACTTC. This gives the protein CASSYSGNRQETQYF.

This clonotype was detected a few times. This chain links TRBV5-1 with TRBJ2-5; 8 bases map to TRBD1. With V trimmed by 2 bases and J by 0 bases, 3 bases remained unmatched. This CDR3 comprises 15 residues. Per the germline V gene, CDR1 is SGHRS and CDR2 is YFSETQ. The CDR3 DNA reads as TGCGCCAGCAGCTTCCAGGACAGGGACCAAGAGACCCAGTACTTC. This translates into CASSFQDRDQETQYF.

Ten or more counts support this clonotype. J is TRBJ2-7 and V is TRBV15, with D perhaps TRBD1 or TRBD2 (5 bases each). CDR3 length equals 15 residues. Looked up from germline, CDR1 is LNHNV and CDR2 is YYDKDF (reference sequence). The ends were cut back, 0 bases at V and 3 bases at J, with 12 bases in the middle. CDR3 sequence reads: CATSRDQAGSYEQYF. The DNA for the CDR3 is TGTGCCACCAGCAGAGATCAGGCAGGGAGCTACGAGCAGTACTTC.

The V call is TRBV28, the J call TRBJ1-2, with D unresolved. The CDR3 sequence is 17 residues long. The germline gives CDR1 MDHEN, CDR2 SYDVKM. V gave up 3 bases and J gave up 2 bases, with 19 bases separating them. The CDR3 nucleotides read TGTGCCAGCAGTTTCCCTCGTGGCAGAGCTTACAACTATGGCTACACCTTC. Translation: CASSFPRGRAYNYGYTF.

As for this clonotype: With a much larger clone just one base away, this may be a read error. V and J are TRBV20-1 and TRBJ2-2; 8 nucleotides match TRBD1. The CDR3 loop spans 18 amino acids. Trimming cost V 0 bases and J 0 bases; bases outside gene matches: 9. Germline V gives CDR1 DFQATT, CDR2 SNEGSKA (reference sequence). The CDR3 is CSARDETGVKANTGELFF. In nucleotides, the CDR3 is TGCAGTGCTAGAGACGAGACAGGGGTTAAAGCGAACACCGGGGAGCTGTTTTTT.

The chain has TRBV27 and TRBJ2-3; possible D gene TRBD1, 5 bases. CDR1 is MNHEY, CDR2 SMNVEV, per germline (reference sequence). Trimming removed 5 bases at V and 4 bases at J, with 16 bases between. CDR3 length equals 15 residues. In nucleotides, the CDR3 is TGTGCCAGCAGTAAGATAGGGGTGGCCCCAGATACGCAGTATTTT. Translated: CASSKIGVAPDTQYF.

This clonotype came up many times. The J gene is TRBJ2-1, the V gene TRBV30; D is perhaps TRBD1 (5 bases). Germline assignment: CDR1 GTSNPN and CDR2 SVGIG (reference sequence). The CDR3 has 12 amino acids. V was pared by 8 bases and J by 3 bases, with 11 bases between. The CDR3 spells CAQGAVYNEQFF. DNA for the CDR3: TGTGCCCAAGGGGCTGTCTACAATGAGCAGTTCTTC.